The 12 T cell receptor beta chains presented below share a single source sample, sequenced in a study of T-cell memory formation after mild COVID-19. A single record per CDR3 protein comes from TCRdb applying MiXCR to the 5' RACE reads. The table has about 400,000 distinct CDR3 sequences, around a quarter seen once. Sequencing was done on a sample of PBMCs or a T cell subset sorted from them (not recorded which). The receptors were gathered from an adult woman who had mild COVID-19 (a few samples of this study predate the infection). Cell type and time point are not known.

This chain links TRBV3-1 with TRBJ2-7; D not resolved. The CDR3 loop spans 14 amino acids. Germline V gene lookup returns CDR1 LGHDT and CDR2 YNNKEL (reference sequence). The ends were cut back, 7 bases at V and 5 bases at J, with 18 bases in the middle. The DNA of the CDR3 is TGTGCCAGCACCCCAGGCCATTATTCGGACGAGCAGTACTTC. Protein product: CASTPGHYSDEQYF.

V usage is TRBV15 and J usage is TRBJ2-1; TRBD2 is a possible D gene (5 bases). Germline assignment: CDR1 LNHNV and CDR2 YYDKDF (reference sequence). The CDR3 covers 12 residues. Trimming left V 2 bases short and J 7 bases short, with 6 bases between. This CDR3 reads CATSRWENEQFF. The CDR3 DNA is TGTGCCACCAGCAGATGGGAGAATGAGCAGTTCTTC.

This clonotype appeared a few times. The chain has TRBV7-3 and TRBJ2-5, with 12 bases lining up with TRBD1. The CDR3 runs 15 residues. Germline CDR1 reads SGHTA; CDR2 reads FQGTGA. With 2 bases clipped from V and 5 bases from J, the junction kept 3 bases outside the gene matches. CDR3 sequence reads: CASSLGTGGSETQYF. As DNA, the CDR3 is TGTGCCAGCAGCTTAGGGACAGGGGGCTCGGAGACCCAGTACTTC.

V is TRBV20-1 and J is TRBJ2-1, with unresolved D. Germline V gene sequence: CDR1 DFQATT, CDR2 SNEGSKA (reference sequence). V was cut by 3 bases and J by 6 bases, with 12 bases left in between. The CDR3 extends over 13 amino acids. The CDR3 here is CSASTIRRNEQFF. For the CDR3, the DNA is TGCAGTGCTAGCACTATCAGGCGCAATGAGCAGTTCTTC.

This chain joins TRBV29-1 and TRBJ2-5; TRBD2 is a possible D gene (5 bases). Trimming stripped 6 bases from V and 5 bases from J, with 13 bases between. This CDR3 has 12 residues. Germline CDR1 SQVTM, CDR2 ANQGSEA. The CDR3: CSVGVLGETQYF. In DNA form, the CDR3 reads TGCAGCGTCGGGGTTCTCGGCGAGACCCAGTACTTC.

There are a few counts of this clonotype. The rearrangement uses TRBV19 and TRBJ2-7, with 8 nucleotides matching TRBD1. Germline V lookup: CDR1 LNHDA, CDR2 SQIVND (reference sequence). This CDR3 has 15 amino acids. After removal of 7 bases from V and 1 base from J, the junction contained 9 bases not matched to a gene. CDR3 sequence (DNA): TGTGCCAGTACTCCGGGACAGGTGGGGTCCTACGAGCAGTACTTC. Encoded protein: CASTPGQVGSYEQYF.

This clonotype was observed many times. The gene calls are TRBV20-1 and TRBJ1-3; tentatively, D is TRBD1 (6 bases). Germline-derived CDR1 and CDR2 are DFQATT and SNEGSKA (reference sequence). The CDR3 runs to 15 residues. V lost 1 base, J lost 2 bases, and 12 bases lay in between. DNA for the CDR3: TGCAGTGCTAGAGTCCCAGGGGCGACTGGAAACACCATATATTTT. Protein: CSARVPGATGNTIYF.

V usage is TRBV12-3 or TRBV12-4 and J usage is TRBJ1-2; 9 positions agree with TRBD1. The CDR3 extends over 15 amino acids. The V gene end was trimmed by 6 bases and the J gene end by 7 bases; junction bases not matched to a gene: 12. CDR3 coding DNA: TGTGCCAGCAGCGTGACCGGGACAGGGTTTAGTGGCTACACCTTC. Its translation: CASSVTGTGFSGYTF.

The DNA for the CDR3 is TGTGCCAGCAGTATGTGGCACCTCAACACCGGGGAGCTGTTTTTT. This sequence encodes CASSMWHLNTGELFF. V usage is TRBV12-3 or TRBV12-4 and J usage is TRBJ2-2, with D unresolved. This CDR3 comprises 15 residues. V was shortened by 5 bases and J by 2 bases, with 12 bases between the two germline ends.

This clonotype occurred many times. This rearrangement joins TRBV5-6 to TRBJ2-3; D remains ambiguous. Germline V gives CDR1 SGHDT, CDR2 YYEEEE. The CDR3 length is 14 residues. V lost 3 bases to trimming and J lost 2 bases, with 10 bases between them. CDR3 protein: CASSSPRATDTQYF. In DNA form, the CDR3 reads TGTGCCAGCAGCTCGCCCCGGGCCACAGATACGCAGTATTTT.

CDR3 sequence (DNA): TGTGCCAGCAGCCCAACCCGGGACAGGGGACATTCACCCCTCCACTTT. This encodes CASSPTRDRGHSPLHF. The chain is built from TRBV7-9 and TRBJ1-6; 10 bases align to TRBD1. Germline trimming cut 5 bases from V and 8 bases from J; bases unmatched to any gene: 9. The CDR3 covers 16 residues. Looked up from germline, CDR1 is SEHNR and CDR2 is FQNEAQ (reference sequence).

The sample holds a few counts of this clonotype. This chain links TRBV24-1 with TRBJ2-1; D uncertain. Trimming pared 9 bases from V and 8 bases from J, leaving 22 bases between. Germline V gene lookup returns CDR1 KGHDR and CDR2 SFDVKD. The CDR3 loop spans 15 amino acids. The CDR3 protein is CATRRTGSKGDEQFF. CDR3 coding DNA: TGTGCCACCCGCCGAACCGGTAGCAAAGGCGATGAGCAGTTCTTC.